A selection of T cell receptor beta chains follows, all from one sample in a study of OX40 agonist ivuxolimab in advanced cancers. Data came from immunoSEQ multiplex PCR; TCRdb stores just in-frame clones and leaves some out. This repertoire shows about 68,000 clones, 65% to 90% found once; its top ten account for 1.4% to 1.5%. The sequencing used CD4+ or CD8+ T cells sorted from blood, collected in a trial of the OX40 agonist ivuxolimab. These receptor sequences come from an adult with an advanced solid tumor such as melanoma, head and neck, liver or kidney cancer. The CDR3 runs from the conserved cysteine through the conserved F or W. The D gene is left open where the match is weak. The size entry is marked missing in some rows and otherwise reads once, few, many or a size class.

clone_size j_call d_call v_call cdr3_nt cdr3_aa
. TRBJ1-5 . TRBV6-1 TGTGCCAGCAGTGAGGGAAATAGCAATCAGCCCCAGCATTTT CASSEGNSNQPQHF
. TRBJ1-2 . TRBV20-1 TGCAGTGCCCGGACAGACTATGGCTACACCTTC CSARTDYGYTF
. TRBJ2-7 TRBD1 TRBV5-1 TGCGCCAGCAGCTCGGACAGGGCGTACAGCGAGCAGTACTTC CASSSDRAYSEQYF
. TRBJ2-7 . TRBV18 TGTGCCAGCTCTCCAGGGGACGAGCAGTACTTC CASSPGDEQYF
. TRBJ1-3 . TRBV10-1 TGCGCCAGCAGGACGCCCCTGGGACAAGCCGGAAACACCATATATTTT CASRTPLGQAGNTIYF
. TRBJ1-2 . TRBV29-1 TGCAGCGTCGAAAGGGACTATGGCTACACCTTC CSVERDYGYTF
. TRBJ2-5 . TRBV11-3 TGTGCCAGCAGCTTCCCCCCCCGCAGACGAGGGCAAGAGACCCAGTACTTC CASSFPPRRRGQETQYF
. TRBJ2-5 . TRBV10-2 TGCGCCAGCAGTGATCTGGGGGTGGAAGAGACCCAGTACTTC CASSDLGVEETQYF
. TRBJ1-6 . TRBV7-2 TGTGCCAGCAGCCAGGCACTCCAGGGGAGCTCCTATAATTCACCCCTCCACTTT CASSQALQGSSYNSPLHF
. TRBJ2-4 TRBD1 TRBV19 TGTGCCAGTGGACAGGGGGCCGGGAATATGGGCAAAAACATTCAGTACTTC CASGQGAGNMGKNIQYF
. TRBJ2-7 . TRBV19 TGTGCCACTGAGGGAGCTTACGAGCAGTACTTC CATEGAYEQYF
. TRBJ2-7 . TRBV30 TGTGCCTGGACTGAGGGACTCCTTCAGGAGCAGTACTTC CAWTEGLLQEQYF
. TRBJ2-5 . TRBV29-1 TGCAGCGGGTTCCCAGGGGTCGAAGAGACCCAGTACTTC CSGFPGVEETQYF
. TRBJ2-5 . TRBV11-2 TGTGCCAGCAGCTTAGGGGCGAGCGGCCAAGAGACCCAGTACTTC CASSLGASGQETQYF
. TRBJ1-5 . TRBV7-2 TGTGCCAGCAGCTTACAAAATCAGCCCCAGCATTTT CASSLQNQPQHF
once TRBJ2-2 . TRBV5-4 TGTGCCAGCAGCTTGGAAATAAACACCGGGGAGCTGTTTTTT CASSLEINTGELFF
. TRBJ2-5 . TRBV29-1 TGCAGCGTTGTTCTGGAGACCCAGTACTTC CSVVLETQYF
. TRBJ1-1 TRBD1 TRBV2 TGTGCCAGCAGAGACAGGGGAGGCACTGAAGCTTTCTTT CASRDRGGTEAFF
. TRBJ2-1 TRBD1 TRBV19 TGTGCCAGTATAAGACAGGGATCCTACAATGAGCAGTTCTTC CASIRQGSYNEQFF
. TRBJ2-2 . TRBV5-1 TGCGCCAGCAGCTTGGGAAGCGCGCTGGGGGCGACCGGGGAGCTGTTTTTT CASSLGSALGATGELFF
. TRBJ1-2 . TRBV14 TGTGCCAGCAGCCAAGTCGACACCTATGGCTACACCTTC CASSQVDTYGYTF
. TRBJ1-4 . TRBV28 TGTGCCAGCTCCGGGACGCCTAATGAAAAACTGTTTTTT CASSGTPNEKLFF